One T cell receptor (beta chain) is described in this entry. This sample is part of a study of blood T cell repertoires in COVID-19. Germline-derived CDR1 and CDR2 are MNHEY and SVGAGI. The ends were cut back, 7 bases at V and 0 bases at J, with 12 bases in the middle. The CDR3 extends over 14 amino acids. Sequencing used immunoSEQ multiplex PCR; TCRdb keeps in-frame clones, though not all of them. This table has around 82,000 clones, around 85% appearing once. The sample comprised peripheral blood. The chain is built from TRBV6-5 and TRBJ1-1; D is undetermined. The TCR was taken from a man aged 50-60 years with COVID-19, enrolled during active disease. For the CDR3, the DNA is TGTGCCAGCACCTTGAGGGTGATGAACACTGAAGCTTTCTTT. It translates to CASTLRVMNTEAFF.